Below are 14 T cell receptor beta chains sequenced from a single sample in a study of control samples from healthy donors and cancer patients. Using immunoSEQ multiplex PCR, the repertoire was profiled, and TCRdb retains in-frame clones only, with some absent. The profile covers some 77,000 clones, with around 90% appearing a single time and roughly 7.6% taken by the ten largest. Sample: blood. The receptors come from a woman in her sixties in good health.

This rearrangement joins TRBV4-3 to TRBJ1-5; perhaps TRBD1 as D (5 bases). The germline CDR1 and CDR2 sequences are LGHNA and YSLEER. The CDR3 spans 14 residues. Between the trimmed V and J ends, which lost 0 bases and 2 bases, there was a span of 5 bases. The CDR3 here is CASSQEGGNQPQHF. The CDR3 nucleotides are TGCGCCAGCAGCCAAGAGGGGGGCAATCAGCCCCAGCATTTT.

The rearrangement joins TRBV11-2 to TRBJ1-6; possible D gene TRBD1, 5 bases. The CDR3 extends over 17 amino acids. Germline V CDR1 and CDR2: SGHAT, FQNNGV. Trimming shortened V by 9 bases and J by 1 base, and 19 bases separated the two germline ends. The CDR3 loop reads CASSILRAGSYNSPLHF. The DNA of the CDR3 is TGTGCCAGTAGTATTCTGCGGGCAGGGTCCTATAATTCACCCCTCCACTTT.

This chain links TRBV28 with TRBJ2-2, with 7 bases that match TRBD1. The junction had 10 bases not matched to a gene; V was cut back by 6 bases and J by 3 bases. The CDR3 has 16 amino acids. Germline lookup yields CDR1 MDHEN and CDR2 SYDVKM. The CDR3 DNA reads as TGTGCCAGCAGCACCTTTTTTGGGACAGACACCGGGGAGCTGTTTTTT. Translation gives CASSTFFGTDTGELFF.

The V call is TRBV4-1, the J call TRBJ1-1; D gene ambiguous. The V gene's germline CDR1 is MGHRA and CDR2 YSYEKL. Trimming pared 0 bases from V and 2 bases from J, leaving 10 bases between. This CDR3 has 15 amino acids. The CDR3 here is CASSQDKRLNTEAFF. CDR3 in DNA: TGCGCCAGCAGCCAAGATAAGAGGTTAAACACTGAAGCTTTCTTT.

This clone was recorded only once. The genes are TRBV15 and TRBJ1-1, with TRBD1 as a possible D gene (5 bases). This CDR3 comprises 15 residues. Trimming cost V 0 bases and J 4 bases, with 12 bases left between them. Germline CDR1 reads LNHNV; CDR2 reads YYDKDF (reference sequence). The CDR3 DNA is TGTGCCACCAGCAGAGATGGGGGGGTCGGCACTGAAGCTTTCTTT. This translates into CATSRDGGVGTEAFF.

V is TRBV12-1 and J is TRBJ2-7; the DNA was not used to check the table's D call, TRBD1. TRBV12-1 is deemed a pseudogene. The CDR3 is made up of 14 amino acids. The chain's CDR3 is CASSWPGQDCEQYF. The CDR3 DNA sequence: TGTGCCAGCAGCTGGCCAGGACAGGATTGCGAGCAGTACTTC.

The CDR3: CASSLGEGGVRSGNTIYF. The CDR3 nucleotides read TGTGCCAGCAGCTTAGGCGAAGGGGGAGTCCGCTCTGGAAACACCATATATTTT. The V call is TRBV13, the J call TRBJ1-3; D possibly corresponds to TRBD1 (6 bases). Germline V gives CDR1 PRHDT, CDR2 FYEKMQ (reference sequence). The CDR3 covers 18 residues. Trimming shortened V by 0 bases and J by 0 bases, and 15 bases separated the two germline ends.

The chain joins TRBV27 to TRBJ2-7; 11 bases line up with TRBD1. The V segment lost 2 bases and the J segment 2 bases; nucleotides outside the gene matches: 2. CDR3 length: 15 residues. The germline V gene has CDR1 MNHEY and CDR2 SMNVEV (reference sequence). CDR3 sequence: CASSLGQGATYEQYF. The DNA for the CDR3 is TGTGCCAGCAGTTTAGGACAGGGGGCCACCTACGAGCAGTACTTC.

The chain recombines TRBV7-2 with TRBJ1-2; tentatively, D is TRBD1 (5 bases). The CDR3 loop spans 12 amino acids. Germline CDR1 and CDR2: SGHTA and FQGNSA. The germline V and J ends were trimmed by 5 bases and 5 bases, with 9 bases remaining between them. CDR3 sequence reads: CASSREGYGYTF. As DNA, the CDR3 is TGTGCCAGCAGCCGCGAGGGGTATGGCTACACCTTC.

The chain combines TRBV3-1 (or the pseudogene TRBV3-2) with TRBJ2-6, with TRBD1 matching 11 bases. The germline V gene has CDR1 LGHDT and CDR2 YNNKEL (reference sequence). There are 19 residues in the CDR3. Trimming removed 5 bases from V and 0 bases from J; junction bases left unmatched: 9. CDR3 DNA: TGTGCCAGCAGCACCCAGCCCGGGACAGGGGGCTCTGGGGCCAACGTCCTGACTTTC. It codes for CASSTQPGTGGSGANVLTF.

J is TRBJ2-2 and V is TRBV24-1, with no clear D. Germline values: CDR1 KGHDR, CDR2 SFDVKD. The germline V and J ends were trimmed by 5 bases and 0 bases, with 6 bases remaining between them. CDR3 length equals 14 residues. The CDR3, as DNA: TGTGCCACCAGTGCCCATTCGAACACCGGGGAGCTGTTTTTT. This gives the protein CATSAHSNTGELFF.

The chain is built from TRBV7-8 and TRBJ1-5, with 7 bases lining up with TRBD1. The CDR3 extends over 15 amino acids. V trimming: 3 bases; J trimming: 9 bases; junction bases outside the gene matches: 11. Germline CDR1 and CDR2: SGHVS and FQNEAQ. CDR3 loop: CASSFRTEGAWPQHF. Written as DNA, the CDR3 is TGTGCCAGCAGCTTTCGGACAGAGGGGGCATGGCCCCAGCATTTT.

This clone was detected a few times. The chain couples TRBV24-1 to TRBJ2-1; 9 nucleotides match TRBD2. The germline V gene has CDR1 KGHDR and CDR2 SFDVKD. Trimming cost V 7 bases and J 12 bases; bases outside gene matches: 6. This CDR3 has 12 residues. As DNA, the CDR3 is TGTGCCACCAGCGGGACTAGCAGAATGCAGTTCTTC. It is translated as CATSGTSRMQFF.

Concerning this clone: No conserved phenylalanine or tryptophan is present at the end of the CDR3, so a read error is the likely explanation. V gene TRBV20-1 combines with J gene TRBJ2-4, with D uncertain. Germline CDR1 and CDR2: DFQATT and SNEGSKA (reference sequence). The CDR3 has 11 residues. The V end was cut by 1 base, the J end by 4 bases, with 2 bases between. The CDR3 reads CSARAKNIQYL. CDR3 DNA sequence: TGCAGTGCTAGAGCTAAAAACATTCAGTACCTC.